This TCR beta chain was sequenced in a study of T cells in Graves' hyperthyroidism and ophthalmopathy. A remark on this clonotype: Its antigen is unidentified.

V lost 0 bases and J lost 3, with 18 bases in between. This CDR3 contains 17 residues. Germline V lookup: CDR1 DFQATT, CDR2 SNEGSKA (reference sequence). Using RNA transcripts as the source, TCR beta CDR3 regions were amplified. HTBI primers were used for first-round RT-PCR of the TCR CDR3. TCRdb redid the calling of the multiplex PCR reads with MiXCR, one entry per CDR3 protein. The sample lists about 360,000 distinct CDR3 sequences; approximately 13% were seen once. Study-wide results and caveats: Before onset, ophthalmopathy was predicted by the model a median approximately 6.6 months earlier. In the analysis, a 13 V-J model separated ophthalmopathy from stable hyperthyroidism.

A sample of blood taken at first hyperthyroidism diagnosis preceded any ophthalmopathy symptoms. The J gene is TRBJ1-3, the V gene TRBV20-1, with a weak D call TRBD1 (6 bases). The TCR was taken from a man under 40 with Graves' hyperthyroidism that later progressed to Graves' ophthalmopathy. Sequences were obtained from blood. DNA for the CDR3: TGCAGTGCTAGAGAGTTGCAGGCAGGGGTTTATGGAAACACCATATATTTT. Translation: CSARELQAGVYGNTIYF.